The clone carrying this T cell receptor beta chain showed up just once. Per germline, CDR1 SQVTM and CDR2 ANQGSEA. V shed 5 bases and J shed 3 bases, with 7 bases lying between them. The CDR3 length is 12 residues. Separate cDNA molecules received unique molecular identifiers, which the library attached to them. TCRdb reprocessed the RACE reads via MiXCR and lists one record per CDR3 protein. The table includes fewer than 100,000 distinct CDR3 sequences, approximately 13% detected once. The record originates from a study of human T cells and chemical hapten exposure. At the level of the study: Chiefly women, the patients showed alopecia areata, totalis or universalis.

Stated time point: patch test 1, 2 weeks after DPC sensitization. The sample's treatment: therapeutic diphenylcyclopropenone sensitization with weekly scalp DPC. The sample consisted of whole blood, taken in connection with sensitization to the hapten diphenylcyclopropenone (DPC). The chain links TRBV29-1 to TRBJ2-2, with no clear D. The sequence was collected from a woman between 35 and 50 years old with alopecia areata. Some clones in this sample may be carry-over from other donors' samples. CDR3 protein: CSVNWDTGELFF. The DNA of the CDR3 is TGCAGCGTTAACTGGGACACCGGGGAGCTGTTTTTT.